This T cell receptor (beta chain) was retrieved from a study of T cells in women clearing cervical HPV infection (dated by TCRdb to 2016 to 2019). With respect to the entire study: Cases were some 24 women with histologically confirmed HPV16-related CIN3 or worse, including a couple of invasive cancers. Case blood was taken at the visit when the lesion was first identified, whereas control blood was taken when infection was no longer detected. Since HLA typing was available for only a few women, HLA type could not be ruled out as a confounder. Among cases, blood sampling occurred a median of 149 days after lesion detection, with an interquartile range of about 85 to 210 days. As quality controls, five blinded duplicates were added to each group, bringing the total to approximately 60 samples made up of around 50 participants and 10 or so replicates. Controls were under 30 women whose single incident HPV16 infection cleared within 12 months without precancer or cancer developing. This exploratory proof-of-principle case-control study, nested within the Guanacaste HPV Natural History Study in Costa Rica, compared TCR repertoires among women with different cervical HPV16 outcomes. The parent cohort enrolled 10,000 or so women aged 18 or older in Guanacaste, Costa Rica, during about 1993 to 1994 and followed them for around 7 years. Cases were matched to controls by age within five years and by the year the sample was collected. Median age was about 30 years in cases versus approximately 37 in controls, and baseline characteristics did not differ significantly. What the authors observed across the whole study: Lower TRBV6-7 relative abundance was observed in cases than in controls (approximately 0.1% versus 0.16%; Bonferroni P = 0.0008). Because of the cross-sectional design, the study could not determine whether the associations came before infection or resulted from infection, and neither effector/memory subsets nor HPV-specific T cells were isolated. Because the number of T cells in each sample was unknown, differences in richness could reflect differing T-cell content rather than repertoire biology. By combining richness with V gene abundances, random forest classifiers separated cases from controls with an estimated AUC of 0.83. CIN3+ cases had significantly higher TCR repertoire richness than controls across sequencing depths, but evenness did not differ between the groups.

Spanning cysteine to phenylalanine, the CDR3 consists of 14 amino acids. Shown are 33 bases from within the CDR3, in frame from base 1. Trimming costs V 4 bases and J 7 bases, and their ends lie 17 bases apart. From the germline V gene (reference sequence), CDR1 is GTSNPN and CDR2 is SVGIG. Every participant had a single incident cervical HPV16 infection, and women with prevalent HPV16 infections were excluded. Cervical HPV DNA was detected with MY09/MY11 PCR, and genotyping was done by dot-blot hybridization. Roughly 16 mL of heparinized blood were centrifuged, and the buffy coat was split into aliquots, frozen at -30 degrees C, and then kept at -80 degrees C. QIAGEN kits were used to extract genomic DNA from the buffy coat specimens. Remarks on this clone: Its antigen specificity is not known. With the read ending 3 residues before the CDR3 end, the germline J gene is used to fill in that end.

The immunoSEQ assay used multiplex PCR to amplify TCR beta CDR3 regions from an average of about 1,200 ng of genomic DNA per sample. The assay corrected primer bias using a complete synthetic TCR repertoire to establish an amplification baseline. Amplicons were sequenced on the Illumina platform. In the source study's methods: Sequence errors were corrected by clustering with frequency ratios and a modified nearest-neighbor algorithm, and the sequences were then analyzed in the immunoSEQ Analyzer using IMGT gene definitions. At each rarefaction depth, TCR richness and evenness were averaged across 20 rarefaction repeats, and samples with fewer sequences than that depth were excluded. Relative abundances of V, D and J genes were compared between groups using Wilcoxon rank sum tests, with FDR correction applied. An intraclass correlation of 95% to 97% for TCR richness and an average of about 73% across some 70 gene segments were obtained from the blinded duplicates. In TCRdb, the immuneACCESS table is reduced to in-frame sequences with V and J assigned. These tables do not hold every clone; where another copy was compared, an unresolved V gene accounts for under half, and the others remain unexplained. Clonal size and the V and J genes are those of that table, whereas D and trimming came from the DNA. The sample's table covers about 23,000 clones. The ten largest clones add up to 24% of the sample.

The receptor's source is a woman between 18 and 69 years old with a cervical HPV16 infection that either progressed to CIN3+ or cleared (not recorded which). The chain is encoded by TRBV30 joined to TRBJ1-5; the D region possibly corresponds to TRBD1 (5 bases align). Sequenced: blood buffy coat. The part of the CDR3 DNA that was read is TGTGCCTGGAACCCTGGCACAGGCGGCCAGCCC. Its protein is CAWNPGTGGQP. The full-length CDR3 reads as CAWNPGTGGQPQHF.